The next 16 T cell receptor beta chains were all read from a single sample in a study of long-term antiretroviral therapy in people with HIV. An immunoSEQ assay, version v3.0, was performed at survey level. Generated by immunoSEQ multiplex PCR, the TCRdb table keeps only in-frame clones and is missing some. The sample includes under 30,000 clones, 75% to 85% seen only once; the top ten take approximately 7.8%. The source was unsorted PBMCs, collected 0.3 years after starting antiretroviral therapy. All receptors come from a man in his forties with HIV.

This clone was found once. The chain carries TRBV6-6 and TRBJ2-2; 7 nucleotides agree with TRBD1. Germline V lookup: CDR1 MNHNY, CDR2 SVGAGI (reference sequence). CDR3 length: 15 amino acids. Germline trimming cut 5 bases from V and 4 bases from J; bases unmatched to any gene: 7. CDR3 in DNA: TGTGCCAGCAGTCCACGGGACAGATCCACCGGGGAGCTGTTTTTT. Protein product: CASSPRDRSTGELFF.

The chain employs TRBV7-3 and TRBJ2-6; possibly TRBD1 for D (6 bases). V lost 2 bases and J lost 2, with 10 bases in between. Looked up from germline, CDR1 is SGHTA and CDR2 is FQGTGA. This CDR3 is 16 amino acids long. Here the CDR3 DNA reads TGTGCCAGCAGCTTAGTGACAGGTACTGGGGCCAACGTCCTGACTTTC. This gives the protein CASSLVTGTGANVLTF.

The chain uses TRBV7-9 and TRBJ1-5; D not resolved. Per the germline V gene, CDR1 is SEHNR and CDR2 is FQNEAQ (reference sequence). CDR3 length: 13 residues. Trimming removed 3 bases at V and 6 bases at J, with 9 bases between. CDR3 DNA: TGTGCCAGCAGCTTCTCAAAAGGTCAGCCCCAGCATTTT. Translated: CASSFSKGQPQHF.

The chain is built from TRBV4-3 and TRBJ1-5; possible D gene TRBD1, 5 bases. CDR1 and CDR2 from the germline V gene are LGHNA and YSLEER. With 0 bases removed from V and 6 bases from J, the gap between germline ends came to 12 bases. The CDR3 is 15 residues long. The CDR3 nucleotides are TGCGCCAGCAGCCAAGATCGAGGGGCAGGTCAGCCCCAGCATTTT. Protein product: CASSQDRGAGQPQHF.

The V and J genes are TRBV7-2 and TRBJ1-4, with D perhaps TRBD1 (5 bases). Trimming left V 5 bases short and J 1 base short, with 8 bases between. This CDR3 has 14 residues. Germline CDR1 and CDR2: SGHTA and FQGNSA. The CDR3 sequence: CASSPRVTNEKLFF. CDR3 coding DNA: TGTGCCAGCAGCCCCAGGGTAACTAATGAAAAACTGTTTTTT.

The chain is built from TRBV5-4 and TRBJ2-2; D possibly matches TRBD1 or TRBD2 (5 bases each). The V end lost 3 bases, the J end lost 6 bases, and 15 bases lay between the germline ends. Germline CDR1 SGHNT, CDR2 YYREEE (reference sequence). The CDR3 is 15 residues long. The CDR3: CASSSPGPLSGELFF. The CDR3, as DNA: TGTGCCAGCAGCTCTCCGGGACCGCTATCCGGGGAGCTGTTTTTT.

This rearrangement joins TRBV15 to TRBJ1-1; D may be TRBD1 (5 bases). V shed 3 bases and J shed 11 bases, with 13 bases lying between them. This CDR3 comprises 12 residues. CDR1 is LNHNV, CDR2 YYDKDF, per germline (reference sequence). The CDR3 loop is CATSSSSRDAFF. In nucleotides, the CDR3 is TGTGCCACCAGCAGTTCAAGTCGGGACGCTTTCTTT.

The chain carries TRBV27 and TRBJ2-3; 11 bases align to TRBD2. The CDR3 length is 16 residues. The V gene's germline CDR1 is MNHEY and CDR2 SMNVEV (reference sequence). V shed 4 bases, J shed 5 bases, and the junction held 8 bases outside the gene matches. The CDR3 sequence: CASSSASGGPVDTQYF. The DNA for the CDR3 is TGTGCCAGCAGTTCGGCTAGCGGGGGGCCGGTAGATACGCAGTATTTT.

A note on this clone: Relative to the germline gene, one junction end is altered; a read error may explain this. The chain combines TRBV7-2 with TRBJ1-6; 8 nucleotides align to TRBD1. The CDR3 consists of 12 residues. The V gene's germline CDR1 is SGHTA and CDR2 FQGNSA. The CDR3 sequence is CASSLGGQGASF. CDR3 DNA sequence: TGTGCCAGCAGCTTAGGTGGGCAGGGGGCCTCCTTT.

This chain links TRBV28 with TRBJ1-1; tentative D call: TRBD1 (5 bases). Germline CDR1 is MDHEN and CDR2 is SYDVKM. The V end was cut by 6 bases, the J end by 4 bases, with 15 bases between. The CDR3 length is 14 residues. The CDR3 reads CASRTGPFSTEAFF. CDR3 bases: TGTGCCAGCAGGACGGGACCCTTTAGCACTGAAGCTTTCTTT.

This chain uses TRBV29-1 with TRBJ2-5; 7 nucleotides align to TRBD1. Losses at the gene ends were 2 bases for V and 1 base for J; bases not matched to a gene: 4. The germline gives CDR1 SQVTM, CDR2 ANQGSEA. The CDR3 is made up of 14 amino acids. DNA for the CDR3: TGCAGCGTTGAAAGCAGGGGGTTCCAAGAGACCCAGTACTTC. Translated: CSVESRGFQETQYF. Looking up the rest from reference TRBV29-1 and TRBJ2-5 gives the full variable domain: SAVISQKPSRDICQRGTSLTIQCQVDSQVTMMFWYRQQPGQSLTLIATANQGSEATYESGFVIDKFPISRPNLTFSTLTVSNMSPEDSSIYLCSVESRGFQETQYFGPGTRLLVL.

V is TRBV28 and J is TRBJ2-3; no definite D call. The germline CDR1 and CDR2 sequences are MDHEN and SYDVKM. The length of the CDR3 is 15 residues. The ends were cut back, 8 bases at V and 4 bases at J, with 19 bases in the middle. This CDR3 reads CASSALLVHPDTQYF. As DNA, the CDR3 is TGTGCCAGCTCGGCCTTACTTGTTCATCCAGATACGCAGTATTTT.

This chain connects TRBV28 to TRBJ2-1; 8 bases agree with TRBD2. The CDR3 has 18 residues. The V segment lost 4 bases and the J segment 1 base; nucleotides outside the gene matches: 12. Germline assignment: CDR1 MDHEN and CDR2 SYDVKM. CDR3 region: CASSSGTSYISSYNEQFF. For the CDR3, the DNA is TGTGCCAGCAGTTCCGGGACTAGTTATATAAGTTCCTACAATGAGCAGTTCTTC.

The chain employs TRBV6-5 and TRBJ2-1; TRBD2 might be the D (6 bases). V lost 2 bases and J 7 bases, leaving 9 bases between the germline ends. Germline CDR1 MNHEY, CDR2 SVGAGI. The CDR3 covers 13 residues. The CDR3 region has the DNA TGTGCCAGCAGTTACGGGGGGACTAATGAGCAGTTCTTC. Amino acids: CASSYGGTNEQFF.

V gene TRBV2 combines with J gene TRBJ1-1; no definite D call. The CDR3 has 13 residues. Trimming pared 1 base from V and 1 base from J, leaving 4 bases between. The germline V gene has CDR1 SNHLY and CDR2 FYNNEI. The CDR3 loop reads CASSEEGNTEAFF. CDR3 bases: TGTGCCAGCAGTGAAGAAGGGAACACTGAAGCTTTCTTT.

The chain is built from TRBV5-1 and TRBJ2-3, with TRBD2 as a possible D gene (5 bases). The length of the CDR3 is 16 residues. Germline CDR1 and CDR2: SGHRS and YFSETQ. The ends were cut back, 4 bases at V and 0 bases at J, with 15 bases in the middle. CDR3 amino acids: CASSRQGRVSTDTQYF. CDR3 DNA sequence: TGCGCCAGCAGCCGCCAAGGGCGGGTTAGCACAGATACGCAGTATTTT.